This T cell receptor (beta chain) was recorded in a study of untreated major depressive disorder listed by TCRdb under 2018. As for the study more broadly: This cross-sectional case-control study compared T cell phenotype and TCR repertoire between antidepressant-free major depressive disorder patients and individually matched non-depressed controls. The sequencing was a follow-up to the differences in Vbeta 5.1, Vbeta 11 and Vbeta 22 usage that flow cytometry had picked up across the whole cohort. The paper's findings and limits, for the study overall: The top five TRBV05-01 clones in every sequenced subject were all private clones. For the sequencing comparisons, planned one-tailed tests were run on just three Vbeta families that had been chosen in advance. In the sequencing data, TRBV25-01 and TRBV02-01 usage was found to follow the flow-cytometry pattern, although statistical significance was not reached. In CD4+ T cells, sequencing confirmed that depressed patients used TRBV05-01 (Vbeta 5.1) more than controls did, with a one-tailed test giving p = 0.040. Strict matching and exclusion criteria produced a comparatively small study sample, limiting generalizability of findings.

The Qiagen DNeasy Blood and Tissue Kit was used to extract total genomic DNA from purified CD4+ T cells. Amplification and sequencing of the TCRbeta CDR3 region, as defined according to IMGT, were carried out with immunoSEQ immunosequencing protocols. Processing in the source paper ran as follows. Raw sequence data were preprocessed by the immunoSEQ service for PCR and sequencing error correction. The sequence data were imported into the immunoSEQ Analyzer and were further analyzed using VDJtools v1.0.7. Patient-control differences were tested with the paired Wilcoxon signed-rank test. The immuneACCESS repertoire file appears here via TCRdb, limited to in-frame rearrangements. These files lack a portion of the clones; in checked studies, under half of the deficit traces to unresolved V genes, and the cause of the others is not known. The V and J calls and the clone size are those of that table, but D and trimming were determined from the DNA. For this sample the table gives about 19,000 clones, of which roughly nine tenths were detected only once. Approximately 0.58% of the sample belongs to the ten largest clones.

Every depressed patient was matched in pairs with a non-depressed control on sex, age, current smoking status and body mass index. European descent was reported for all participants. A DSM-IV diagnosis of major depressive disorder and a Hamilton Rating Scale for Depression score of at least 18 were present in all patients. No psychiatric medication, including antidepressants, had been taken by patients for at least 8 weeks before enrollment. Among patients, depression severity was moderate to severe. Major medical conditions, Axis I/II comorbidities, regular medication or illicit drug use, and drinking over 100 g alcohol a week were all grounds for excluding any participant. Roughly 30 ml of peripheral blood was drawn into EDTA tubes from each participant. Using the BD IMag Human CD4 T Lymphocyte Enrichment Set, CD4+ T cells were purified from thawed PBMCs via magnetic negative selection. Flow cytometry confirmed that the CD4+ enrichment method typically gave around 96% purity. TCRbeta sequencing was performed on a subgroup of four or five case-control pairs selected blind to chemokine receptor expression and flow-cytometric repertoire skewing results. Every blood sample was taken in the morning at 8:00 a.m., after which PBMCs were separated out using Ficoll-Hypaque gradient centrifugation. PBMCs were cryopreserved by gradual cooling to -80 degrees C and were kept in liquid nitrogen until assay.

As regards this clone: Its target antigen remains unknown. Base qualities are not recorded, but no much larger clone differs from it by a single base.

Including cysteine and phenylalanine, the CDR3 has 14 amino acids. The DNA shown is the 42-base CDR3, in frame from base 1. V and J are truncated by 0 bases and 7 bases respectively, leaving an intervening sequence of 15 bases. CDR1 and CDR2, looked up from the germline V gene (reference sequence), are GTSNPN and SVGIG. The sample taken for sequencing was CD4+ T cells from PBMCs. The chain employs TRBV30 and TRBJ1-2; TRBD1 might be the D gene, on 5 matching bases. The TCR was taken from a woman aged 40 to 50 with major depressive disorder. In nucleotides, the sequence is TGTGCCTGGAGTGTAGAGGGAGGGACCCGTGGCTACACCTTC. The translation is CAWSVEGGTRGYTF.